Below, one T cell receptor (beta chain) is given with its context. What it binds is not known. The data derive from a study of blood T cells in healthy people across ages. The wider study: Template switching captured about one barcoded beta molecule per two T cells. Findings of the study overall: It was held that diversity estimates obtained from one million T cells represented underestimates.

CDR3 length: 13 amino acids. Germline lookup yields CDR1 SGHVS and CDR2 FQNEAQ. Trimming stripped 3 bases from V and 2 bases from J, with 7 bases between. The authors ran a second PCR of 7 to 11 cycles using a sample-barcoded 5' primer and a J-beta primer mix. TCRdb reprocessed the 5' RACE reads via MiXCR and lists one record per CDR3 protein. The sample lists just over 1 million distinct CDR3 sequences; 40% to 45% were seen once. The rearrangement uses TRBV7-8 and TRBJ1-2; no reliable D call. Input material: blood. The receptor comes from a woman in her sixties or seventies in good health. CDR3 in DNA: TGTGCCAGCAGCTTCCCAGGAAACTATGGCTACACCTTC. This gives the protein CASSFPGNYGYTF.